The 25 T cell receptor beta chains presented below share a single source sample, sequenced in a study of T cells after yellow fever vaccination. TCRdb analysed the 5' RACE reads with MiXCR anew, one entry per CDR3 protein. The sample lists about 340,000 distinct CDR3 sequences, about an eighth occurring once. Sequenced here: CD4+ T cells sorted from PBMCs, sampled 15 days after the yellow fever booster vaccination. The source of these receptors is a man younger than 35 who received the YFV17D yellow fever vaccine.

V and J are TRBV3-1 and TRBJ2-5; TRBD1 might be the D (6 bases). Germline values: CDR1 LGHDT, CDR2 YNNKEL (reference sequence). Trimming pared 4 bases from V and 2 bases from J, leaving 32 bases between. The CDR3 is 21 residues long. The CDR3 DNA reads as TGTGCCAGCAGCCCTCTCCGGGGCAGGGGCCGTGAAAACCGTGGGCAAGAGACCCAGTACTTC. Translation: CASSPLRGRGRENRGQETQYF.

This clonotype was seen more than once but under ten times. V gene TRBV20-1 combines with J gene TRBJ2-1, with 9 bases identical to TRBD2. Germline CDR1 DFQATT, CDR2 SNEGSKA (reference sequence). V was pared by 3 bases and J by 2 bases, with 8 bases of the junction left unmatched. The CDR3 is 16 amino acids. The CDR3 coding sequence is TGCAGTGCTAGGTGGGGCCAGCGGGGGGCCTACAATGAGCAGTTCTTC. Translated: CSARWGQRGAYNEQFF.

The chain joins TRBV4-2 to TRBJ1-1; D not certain. This CDR3 comprises 14 residues. With 3 bases removed from V and 2 bases from J, the gap between germline ends came to 10 bases. Germline CDR1 LGHNA, CDR2 YNFKEQ. The CDR3 DNA reads as TGTGCCAGCAGCCACAGGTCTCCCAACACTGAAGCTTTCTTT. Amino acids: CASSHRSPNTEAFF.

The gene calls are TRBV27 and TRBJ2-1; tentatively, D is TRBD1 (8 bases). V was pared by 8 bases and J by 3 bases, with 23 bases between. CDR3 length: 17 amino acids. The germline V gene has CDR1 MNHEY and CDR2 SMNVEV (reference sequence). The CDR3, as DNA: TGTGCCAGCTTTGAGCGGGGACCCGGGACAGGCTACAATGAGCAGTTCTTC. It is translated as CASFERGPGTGYNEQFF.

The chain links TRBV2 to TRBJ1-6; TRBD1 agrees at 8 bases. Germline V gene sequence: CDR1 SNHLY, CDR2 FYNNEI. This CDR3 is built from 13 residues. The ends lost 8 bases at V and 7 bases at J; junction bases unmatched: 4. As DNA, the CDR3 is TGTGCCAGCGGCGACAGGGGCAATTCACCCCTCCACTTT. Its protein is CASGDRGNSPLHF. Full variable domain (missing parts from reference TRBV2 and TRBJ1-6): EPEVTQTPSHQVTQMGQEVILRCVPISNHLYFYWYRQILGQKVEFLVSFYNNEISEKSEIFDDQFSVERPDGSNFTLKIRSTKLEDSAMYFCASGDRGNSPLHFGNGTRLTVT.

V and J are TRBV10-3 and TRBJ2-2; the D is unclear. Trimming left V 4 bases short and J 8 bases short, with 5 bases between. Per germline, CDR1 ENHRY and CDR2 SYGVKD. The CDR3 sequence is 11 residues long. The CDR3 sequence: CAISAVGELFF. The CDR3 nucleotides are TGTGCCATCAGTGCTGTTGGGGAGCTGTTTTTT.

This clonotype came up a few times. The gene calls are TRBV7-9 and TRBJ1-4; D gene uncertain. The germline CDR1 and CDR2 sequences are SEHNR and FQNEAQ (reference sequence). This CDR3 spans 14 amino acids. The V and J ends lost 1 base and 5 bases respectively, with 8 bases between them. CDR3 protein: CASSLGSPNEKLFF. The CDR3 coding sequence is TGTGCCAGCAGCTTAGGGTCCCCGAATGAAAAACTGTTTTTT. Looking up the rest from reference TRBV7-9 and TRBJ1-4 gives the full variable domain: DTGVSQNPRHKITKRGQNVTFRCDPISEHNRLYWYRQTLGQGPEFLTYFQNEAQLEKSRLLSDRFSAERPKGSFSTLEIQRTEQGDSAMYLCASSLGSPNEKLFFGSGTQLSVL.

The chain combines TRBV4-2 with TRBJ2-2, with D uncertain. This CDR3 has 16 amino acids. From germline, CDR1 is LGHNA and CDR2 YNFKEQ. V was cut by 0 bases and J by 4 bases, with 12 bases left in between. Written as DNA, the CDR3 is TGTGCCAGCAGCCAAGACCGAACTTGGTCCACCGGGGAGCTGTTTTTT. Translation gives CASSQDRTWSTGELFF.

This chain links TRBV5-1 with TRBJ2-7; D gene unclear. Trimming took 1 base from V and 2 from J, leaving 16 bases between them. The CDR3 covers 16 residues. The germline V gene encodes CDR1 SGHRS and CDR2 YFSETQ. The CDR3 DNA is TGCGCCAGCAGCTTGCCTCCGGGCCCTGGCCCCTACGAGCAGTACTTC. Its translation: CASSLPPGPGPYEQYF. The full variable domain, with the rest looked up from reference TRBV5-1 and TRBJ2-7, is KAGVTQTPRYLIKTRGQQVTLSCSPISGHRSVSWYQQTPGQGLQFLFEYFSETQRNKGNFPGRFSGRQFSNSRSEMNVSTLELGDSALYLCASSLPPGPGPYEQYFGPGTRLTVT.

The V call is TRBV7-7, the J call TRBJ2-2; D remains unclear. Germline V CDR1 and CDR2: SSHAT, FNYEAQ (reference sequence). V was trimmed by 1 base and J by 6 bases, leaving 6 bases between them. The CDR3 length is 13 residues. CDR3 amino acids: CASSLDRSGELFF. The CDR3 nucleotides are TGTGCCAGCAGCTTAGACAGATCCGGGGAGCTGTTTTTT.

This clonotype was detected a few times. The V call is TRBV4-3, the J call TRBJ1-6, with 7 bases aligning to TRBD1. The CDR3 runs to 16 residues. The germline CDR1 and CDR2 sequences are LGHNA and YSLEER. J was trimmed by 7 bases and V by 3 bases; bases with no gene match: 9. CDR3 nucleotide sequence: TGCGCCAGCAGCCAGGAGAGACAGGGAGCAAATTCACCCCTCCACTTT. It specifies CASSQERQGANSPLHF.

V gene TRBV5-1 combines with J gene TRBJ1-4; a possible D gene is TRBD1 (6 bases). Looked up from germline, CDR1 is SGHRS and CDR2 is YFSETQ. The CDR3 is made up of 16 amino acids. The V and J ends lost 1 base and 2 bases respectively, with 12 bases between them. The CDR3 DNA reads as TGCGCCAGCAGCTTGCGCCCCCAGGGGACTAATGAAAAACTGTTTTTT. Translated, it gives CASSLRPQGTNEKLFF. Together with reference TRBV5-1 and TRBJ1-4, the CDR3 gives the full variable domain: KAGVTQTPRYLIKTRGQQVTLSCSPISGHRSVSWYQQTPGQGLQFLFEYFSETQRNKGNFPGRFSGRQFSNSRSEMNVSTLELGDSALYLCASSLRPQGTNEKLFFGSGTQLSVL.

This clonotype was seen repeatedly, ten times or more. J is TRBJ2-1 and V is TRBV11-1; either TRBD1 or TRBD2 may supply D (5 bases each). Germline loops: CDR1 SGHAT, CDR2 FQDESV (reference sequence). The V end was cut by 5 bases, the J end by 12 bases, with 26 bases between. CDR3 length equals 16 residues. CDR3 bases: TGTGCCAGCAGCCGATCGGGGACCAATTCGCTTGGCAGGCAGTTCTTC. It yields the protein CASSRSGTNSLGRQFF.

This clonotype was observed a few times. The chain carries TRBV12-3 or TRBV12-4 and TRBJ1-5, with a tentative D call TRBD1 (6 bases). This CDR3 spans 15 amino acids. V was pared by 3 bases and J by 2 bases, with 11 bases between. In DNA, the CDR3 is TGTGCCAGCAGTTTTGCGGGGGGCGGCAATCAGCCCCAGCATTTT. This sequence encodes CASSFAGGGNQPQHF.

The CDR3 region is CASRPLAGGNEQFF. The CDR3 DNA sequence: TGTGCCAGCAGACCACTAGCGGGGGGTAATGAGCAGTTCTTC. V gene TRBV6-1 combines with J gene TRBJ2-1; TRBD2 matches 12 bases. This CDR3 comprises 14 residues. Germline V CDR1 and CDR2: MNHNS, SASEGT. V shed 6 bases and J 7 bases; nucleotides not matched to a gene: 4.

This clonotype was observed a few times. V usage is TRBV20-1 and J usage is TRBJ1-5; D call uncertain. Germline values: CDR1 DFQATT, CDR2 SNEGSKA (reference sequence). The CDR3 extends over 14 amino acids. V was cut by 0 bases and J by 1 base, with 7 bases left in between. CDR3 nucleotides: TGCAGTGCTAGAGATACAGTAAGCAATCAGCCCCAGCATTTT. It encodes CSARDTVSNQPQHF.

A single count supports this clonotype. The chain is built from TRBV7-9 and TRBJ1-2, with TRBD1 matching over 8 bases. Germline CDR1 reads SEHNR; CDR2 reads FQNEAQ (reference sequence). The CDR3 length is 15 residues. Trimming took 5 bases from V and 2 from J; bases not matched to a gene: 7. CDR3 coding DNA: TGTGCCAGCAGCCCCTTGGACAGGGTGAACTATGGCTACACCTTC. Protein: CASSPLDRVNYGYTF.

The chain joins TRBV7-6 to TRBJ2-2; D possibly corresponds to TRBD1 (6 bases). CDR3 length: 17 residues. CDR1 SGHVS and CDR2 FNYEAQ come from the germline V gene. V was shortened by 5 bases and J by 4 bases, with 20 bases between the two germline ends. The CDR3 here is CASSLRQALTITGELFF. The CDR3 DNA reads as TGTGCCAGCAGCCTACGACAGGCGCTCACGATCACCGGGGAGCTGTTTTTT.

The chain joins TRBV4-1 to TRBJ2-2, with TRBD2 identical over 7 bases. Trimming took 3 bases from V and 5 from J; bases not matched to a gene: 12. Germline V lookup: CDR1 MGHRA, CDR2 YSYEKL. This CDR3 spans 17 amino acids. The CDR3 nucleotides read TGCGCCAGCAGCCACCGGGGCGGGGGTTGGGAAACCGGGGAGCTGTTTTTT. Protein sequence: CASSHRGGGWETGELFF.

J is TRBJ1-5 and V is TRBV20-1, with 8 bases matching TRBD1. The CDR3 covers 15 residues. CDR1 and CDR2 (germline): DFQATT, SNEGSKA (reference sequence). The trim removed 5 bases at V and 11 bases at J, leaving 17 bases unmatched. CDR3 residues: CSAFSGTGWGGAQHF. Written as DNA, the CDR3 is TGCAGTGCTTTCTCCGGGACAGGCTGGGGGGGAGCCCAGCATTTT.

The rearrangement joins TRBV4-1 to TRBJ2-6, with 8 positions matching TRBD1. The germline gives CDR1 MGHRA, CDR2 YSYEKL. With V trimmed by 1 base and J by 2 bases, 7 bases remained unmatched. CDR3 length equals 18 residues. The CDR3 protein is CASSQGGQGAAGANVLTF. Here the CDR3 DNA reads TGCGCCAGCAGCCAAGGTGGGCAGGGGGCGGCTGGGGCCAACGTCCTGACTTTC.

The chain has TRBV2 and TRBJ1-1, with a possible D match to TRBD1 (5 bases). V was shortened by 3 bases and J by 10 bases, with 9 bases between the two germline ends. The CDR3 is made up of 11 amino acids. Germline lookup yields CDR1 SNHLY and CDR2 FYNNEI. CDR3 amino acids: CASSDRGVAFF. The CDR3 DNA sequence: TGTGCCAGCAGTGATCGGGGCGTAGCTTTCTTT.

CDR3 DNA sequence: TGTGCCAGCAGTAACCCCGCGGGACAGGGTACCTATGGCTACACCTTC. This sequence encodes CASSNPAGQGTYGYTF. V gene TRBV27 combines with J gene TRBJ1-2; 9 positions agree with TRBD1. From germline, CDR1 is MNHEY and CDR2 SMNVEV (reference sequence). The CDR3 length is 16 residues. V trimming: 5 bases; J trimming: 4 bases; junction bases outside the gene matches: 11.

Only a few counts were recorded for this clonotype. The chain is built from TRBV5-1 and TRBJ2-1, with 10 bases matching TRBD2. The CDR3 covers 16 residues. CDR1 and CDR2 (germline): SGHRS, YFSETQ. The junction had 10 bases not matched to a gene; V was cut back by 0 bases and J by 10 bases. CDR3 sequence reads: CASSLAPLAGVGEQFF. The CDR3 region has the DNA TGCGCCAGCAGCTTGGCCCCTCTAGCGGGGGTTGGGGAGCAGTTCTTC.

In this sample, this clonotype turned up a few times. The chain employs TRBV6-5 and TRBJ2-7, with 9 bases matching TRBD2. V lost 5 bases to trimming and J lost 5 bases; unmatched junction nucleotides: 4. The CDR3 runs 13 residues. Germline CDR1 reads MNHEY; CDR2 reads SVGAGI. The CDR3 sequence is CASSERGVHEQYF. CDR3 sequence (DNA): TGTGCCAGCAGTGAGCGGGGGGTCCACGAGCAGTACTTC.